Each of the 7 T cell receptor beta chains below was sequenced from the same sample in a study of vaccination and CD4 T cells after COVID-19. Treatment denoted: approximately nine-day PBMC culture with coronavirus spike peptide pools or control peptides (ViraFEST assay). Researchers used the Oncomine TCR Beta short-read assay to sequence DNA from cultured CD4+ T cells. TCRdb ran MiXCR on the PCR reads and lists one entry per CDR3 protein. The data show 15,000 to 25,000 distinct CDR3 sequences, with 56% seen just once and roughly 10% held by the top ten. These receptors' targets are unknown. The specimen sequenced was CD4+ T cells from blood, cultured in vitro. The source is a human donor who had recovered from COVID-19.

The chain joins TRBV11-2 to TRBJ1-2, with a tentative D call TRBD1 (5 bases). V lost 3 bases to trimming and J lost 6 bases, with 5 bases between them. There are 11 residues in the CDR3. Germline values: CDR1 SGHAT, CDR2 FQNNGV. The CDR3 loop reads CASSFRDGYTF. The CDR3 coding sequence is TGTGCCAGCAGCTTCAGGGATGGCTACACCTTC.

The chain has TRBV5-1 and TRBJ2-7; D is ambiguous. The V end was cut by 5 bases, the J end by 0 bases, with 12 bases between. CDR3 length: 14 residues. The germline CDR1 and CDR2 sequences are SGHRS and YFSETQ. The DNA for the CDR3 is TGCGCCAGCAGTCCCCGGGCGGACTCCTACGAGCAGTACTTC. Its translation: CASSPRADSYEQYF. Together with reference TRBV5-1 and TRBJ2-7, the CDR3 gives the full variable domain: KAGVTQTPRYLIKTRGQQVTLSCSPISGHRSVSWYQQTPGQGLQFLFEYFSETQRNKGNFPGRFSGRQFSNSRSEMNVSTLELGDSALYLCASSPRADSYEQYFGPGTRLTVT.

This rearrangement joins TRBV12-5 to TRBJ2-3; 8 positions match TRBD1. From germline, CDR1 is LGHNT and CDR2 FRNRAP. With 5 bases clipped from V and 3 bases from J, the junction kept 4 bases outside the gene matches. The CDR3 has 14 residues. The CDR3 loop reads CASGQGTGTDTQYF. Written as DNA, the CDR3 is TGTGCTAGTGGTCAAGGGACAGGTACAGATACGCAGTATTTT.

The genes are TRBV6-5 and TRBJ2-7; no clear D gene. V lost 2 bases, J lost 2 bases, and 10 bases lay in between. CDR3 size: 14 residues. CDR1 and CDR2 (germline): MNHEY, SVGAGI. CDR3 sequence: CASSYGPSTYEQYF. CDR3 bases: TGTGCCAGCAGTTACGGACCTTCTACCTACGAGCAGTACTTC.

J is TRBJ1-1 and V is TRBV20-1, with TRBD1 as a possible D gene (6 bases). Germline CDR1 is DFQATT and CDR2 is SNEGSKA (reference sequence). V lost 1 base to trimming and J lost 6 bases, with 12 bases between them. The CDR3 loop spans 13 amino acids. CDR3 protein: CSARAGARPEAFF. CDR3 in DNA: TGCAGTGCTAGAGCGGGGGCGCGCCCTGAAGCTTTCTTT.

The CDR3 region has the DNA TGCAGTGCTAGAGCCGACTACCAGTTCAAGGGCGAGCAGTATTTT. Encoded protein: CSARADYQFKGEQYF. The chain carries TRBV20-1 and TRBJ2-3; D is perhaps TRBD2 (5 bases). This CDR3 spans 15 amino acids. The V gene's germline CDR1 is DFQATT and CDR2 SNEGSKA (reference sequence). V was cut by 1 base and J by 11 bases, with 22 bases left in between.

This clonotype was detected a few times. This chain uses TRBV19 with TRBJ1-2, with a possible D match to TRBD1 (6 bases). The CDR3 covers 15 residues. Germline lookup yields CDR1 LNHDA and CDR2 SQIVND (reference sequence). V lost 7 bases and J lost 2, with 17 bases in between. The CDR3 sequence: CASTPGLGQNYGYTF. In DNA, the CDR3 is TGTGCCAGTACCCCCGGCCTCGGACAGAACTATGGCTACACCTTC.